The 27 T cell receptor beta chains below were found in one sample sequenced in a study of T cell responses to AZD1222 COVID-19 vaccine. Libraries were prepared by immunoSEQ multiplex PCR; TCRdb keeps only in-frame clonotypes and omits some of them. The data contain 110,000 to 150,000 clones, roughly 94% of them singletons. The input for sequencing was peripheral blood, taken on day 0 of AZD1222 vaccination. All receptors come from an adult in good health.

The chain links TRBV6-1 to TRBJ1-1; D is unresolved. V was clipped by 3 bases and J by 1 base, with 12 bases between them. Germline CDR1 and CDR2: MNHNS and SASEGT. The CDR3 runs 15 residues. This CDR3 is CASSEFGSKNTEAFF. CDR3 sequence (DNA): TGTGCCAGCAGTGAGTTTGGCAGTAAGAACACTGAAGCTTTCTTT.

The chain uses TRBV18 and TRBJ2-7; D is unclear. The CDR3 loop spans 16 amino acids. Trimming shortened V by 3 bases and J by 0 bases, and 15 bases separated the two germline ends. CDR1 is KGHSH and CDR2 is LQKENI in the germline V gene. Here the CDR3 DNA reads TGTGCCAGCTCACCGGGGATCTCGGAGCTCTCCTACGAGCAGTACTTC. It codes for CASSPGISELSYEQYF.

The chain carries TRBV6-5 and TRBJ2-7; 7 bases are shared with TRBD1. Germline V gene data show CDR1 as MNHEY and CDR2 as SVGAGI. There are 13 residues in the CDR3. After removal of 9 bases from V and 0 bases from J, the junction contained 5 bases not matched to a gene. CDR3 residues: CASQTGSSYEQYF. The CDR3 region has the DNA TGTGCCAGTCAGACAGGGAGCTCCTACGAGCAGTACTTC.

J is TRBJ2-7 and V is TRBV7-2; TRBD2 is a possible D gene (7 bases). The V and J ends lost 0 bases and 6 bases respectively, with 15 bases between them. There are 15 residues in the CDR3. Germline CDR1 is SGHTA and CDR2 is FQGNSA. CDR3 in DNA: TGTGCCAGCAGCTTAGCGTTTGCGGGGGCAAGCGAGCAGTACTTC. Protein: CASSLAFAGASEQYF.

This clone was seen once. The V gene is TRBV5-4, the J gene TRBJ2-3; 8 positions agree with TRBD1. Germline V gives CDR1 SGHNT, CDR2 YYREEE (reference sequence). V was pared by 4 bases and J by 6 bases, with 13 bases of the junction left unmatched. The CDR3 runs to 16 residues. The CDR3: CASSGRTGSNQDTQYF. The CDR3 DNA reads TGTGCCAGCAGCGGCCGGACAGGGTCGAATCAGGATACGCAGTATTTT.

V and J are TRBV7-2 and TRBJ1-4, with TRBD1 identical over 7 bases. Trimming removed 7 bases from V and 7 bases from J; junction bases left unmatched: 9. Germline-derived CDR1 and CDR2 are SGHTA and FQGNSA. The CDR3 contains 14 residues. In nucleotides, the CDR3 is TGTGCCAGCACCCTAGACAGGGTATCTGAAAAACTGTTTTTT. Protein: CASTLDRVSEKLFF.

V gene TRBV24-1 combines with J gene TRBJ1-5, with D possibly matching TRBD1 (5 bases). V was clipped by 2 bases and J by 0 bases, with 19 bases between them. This CDR3 contains 19 residues. Germline CDR1 and CDR2: KGHDR and SFDVKD. The CDR3 bases are TGTGCCACCAGTGATTACGACAGTAAACGGGATTATAGCAATCAGCCCCAGCATTTT. Translation: CATSDYDSKRDYSNQPQHF.

The chain joins TRBV7-9 to TRBJ1-2, with TRBD1 as a possible D gene (5 bases). The CDR3 has 13 amino acids. Germline loops: CDR1 SEHNR, CDR2 FQNEAQ (reference sequence). V was clipped by 3 bases and J by 8 bases, with 13 bases between them. The CDR3 reads CASSFWEGSGYTF. In DNA form, the CDR3 reads TGTGCCAGCAGCTTTTGGGAGGGGTCCGGCTACACCTTC.

The chain uses TRBV5-1 and TRBJ1-2; D is unclear. CDR3 length: 14 residues. The germline gives CDR1 SGHRS, CDR2 YFSETQ. Between the trimmed V and J ends, which lost 5 bases and 10 bases, there was a span of 21 bases. CDR3 bases: TGCGCCAGCAGATCCACAACCGGGCCAACGTTCTACACCTTC. Translated, it gives CASRSTTGPTFYTF.

This clone was counted once. This chain uses TRBV11-2 with TRBJ1-3; D is unclear. CDR1 and CDR2 from the germline V gene are SGHAT and FQNNGV. V was trimmed by 3 bases and J by 8 bases, leaving 11 bases between them. This CDR3 comprises 13 residues. The CDR3 region is CASSFARRDTIYF. In DNA form, the CDR3 reads TGTGCCAGCAGCTTCGCGAGACGCGACACCATATATTTT.

This clone was observed a single time. The genes are TRBV19 and TRBJ2-7, with 7 positions matching TRBD1. J was trimmed by 5 bases and V by 4 bases; bases with no gene match: 2. Germline CDR1 is LNHDA and CDR2 is SQIVND (reference sequence). This CDR3 spans 12 amino acids. CDR3 protein: CASSTTGDEQYF. The CDR3 DNA follows: TGTGCCAGTAGTACCACAGGGGACGAGCAGTACTTC.

The table lists this clone with a count of one. The gene calls are TRBV10-3 and TRBJ2-7; no reliable D call. The CDR3 has 14 amino acids. Germline V gene lookup returns CDR1 ENHRY and CDR2 SYGVKD. V lost 0 bases and J lost 6, with 12 bases in between. CDR3 region: CAISESEAAVEQYF. For the CDR3, the DNA is TGTGCCATCAGTGAGTCCGAGGCTGCGGTCGAGCAGTACTTC.

This clone was seen a few times. This chain connects TRBV3-1 (or the pseudogene TRBV3-2) to TRBJ1-5; no clear D. The CDR3 runs 13 residues. Germline lookup yields CDR1 LGHDT and CDR2 YNNKEL (reference sequence). Trimming cost V 2 bases and J 2 bases, with 4 bases left between them. CDR3 region: CASSQSRNQPQHF. CDR3 sequence (DNA): TGTGCCAGCAGCCAAAGTCGCAATCAGCCCCAGCATTTT.

V and J are TRBV5-3 and TRBJ2-3; 7 bases agree with TRBD1. TRBV5-3 is known as an ORF, though its function is uncertain. There are 16 residues in the CDR3. The ends lost 3 bases at V and 1 base at J; junction bases unmatched: 8. The CDR3 spells CARSSRNDRGTDTQYF. As DNA, the CDR3 is TGTGCCAGAAGCTCGCGGAATGACAGGGGCACAGATACGCAGTATTTT.

The chain combines TRBV19 with TRBJ1-4; no clear D gene. This CDR3 has 16 amino acids. Trimming cost V 1 base and J 8 bases, with 17 bases left between them. The germline gives CDR1 LNHDA, CDR2 SQIVND (reference sequence). CDR3 coding DNA: TGTGCCAGTAGTATAGGCGAACCGGGATTTGGCGAAAAACTGTTTTTT. This codes for CASSIGEPGFGEKLFF.

V and J are TRBV6-5 and TRBJ2-7, with D possibly TRBD2 on 6 matching bases. The germline V gene has CDR1 MNHEY and CDR2 SVGAGI. V gave up 6 bases and J gave up 0 bases, with 9 bases separating them. There are 13 residues in the CDR3. The CDR3 here is CASSRRVSYEQYF. DNA of the CDR3: TGTGCCAGCAGCAGGAGGGTCTCCTACGAGCAGTACTTC.

This chain joins TRBV28 and TRBJ2-3; 7 bases line up with TRBD1. Germline CDR1 is MDHEN and CDR2 is SYDVKM. The CDR3 has 14 amino acids. Trimming at V came to 5 bases and at J to 10 bases, leaving 12 bases not matched to a gene. The CDR3 reads CASSPGTVKVAQYF. The CDR3 DNA reads TGTGCCAGCAGTCCCGGGACAGTTAAGGTGGCGCAGTATTTT.

The rearrangement joins TRBV9 to TRBJ2-1; 7 bases fit TRBD1. Germline V gene data show CDR1 as SGDLS and CDR2 as YYNGEE. This CDR3 is 16 amino acids long. V trimming: 0 bases; J trimming: 2 bases; junction bases outside the gene matches: 5. CDR3 sequence: CASSVATGVPYNEQFF. The CDR3 region has the DNA TGTGCCAGCAGCGTAGCTACAGGGGTTCCCTACAATGAGCAGTTCTTC.

The chain joins TRBV27 to TRBJ1-1; D is perhaps TRBD1 (5 bases). Per the germline V gene, CDR1 is MNHEY and CDR2 is SMNVEV (reference sequence). V was cut by 1 base and J by 4 bases, with 16 bases left in between. The CDR3 is 16 residues long. CDR3 sequence: CASSLFQAGLGTEAFF. The CDR3 DNA is TGTGCCAGCAGTTTATTCCAAGCGGGACTCGGCACTGAAGCTTTCTTT.

CDR3 DNA sequence: TGTGCCAGCAGCCAGGACAGGGGGGGTCAACACGAGCAGTACTTC. Its translation is CASSQDRGGQHEQYF. This chain connects TRBV7-2 to TRBJ2-7; 10 positions agree with TRBD1. Trimming at V came to 5 bases and at J to 5 bases, leaving 9 bases not matched to a gene. The germline gives CDR1 SGHTA, CDR2 FQGNSA. There are 15 residues in the CDR3.

The chain joins TRBV10-3 to TRBJ2-7, with TRBD2 as a possible D gene (5 bases). CDR3 length equals 13 residues. The V end lost 7 bases, the J end lost 0 bases, and 10 bases lay between the germline ends. CDR1 ENHRY and CDR2 SYGVKD come from the germline V gene. In DNA form, the CDR3 reads TGTGCCATCATAGCGACAAGCTCCTACGAGCAGTACTTC. This sequence encodes CAIIATSSYEQYF.

The V and J genes are TRBV6-2 or TRBV6-3 and TRBJ1-5; TRBD1 agrees at 10 bases. Germline values: CDR1 MNHEY, CDR2 SVGEGT. V lost 5 bases, J lost 1 base, and 11 bases stayed unmatched. The CDR3 consists of 18 residues. The CDR3: CASSAPGQGTGSNQPQHF. The CDR3 DNA reads TGTGCCAGCAGTGCCCCGGGACAGGGGACGGGGAGCAATCAGCCCCAGCATTTT.

The J gene is TRBJ2-7, the V gene TRBV6-1, with D unclear. V gave up 2 bases and J gave up 5 bases, with 10 bases separating them. This CDR3 comprises 13 residues. Germline V gene sequence: CDR1 MNHNS, CDR2 SASEGT. DNA for the CDR3: TGTGCCAGCAGTGAATCGCTAAGGGACGAGCAGTACTTC. Amino acids: CASSESLRDEQYF.

Points on this clone: A read error may produce the germline difference seen at one junction end. J is TRBJ2-3 and V is TRBV6-2 or TRBV6-3; D is ambiguous. CDR3 length equals 13 residues. The germline V gene encodes CDR1 MNHEY and CDR2 SVGEGT. CDR3 region: CASSDSEADTQYF. The CDR3 coding sequence is TGTGCCAGCAGTGACTCAGAAGCAGATACGCAGTATTTT.

This clone was found a few times. The chain links TRBV6-2 or TRBV6-3 to TRBJ2-2; a possible D gene is TRBD2 (5 bases). CDR1 MNHEY and CDR2 SVGEGT come from the germline V gene. V lost 5 bases to trimming and J lost 6 bases, with 16 bases between them. The CDR3 has 15 amino acids. The CDR3 loop is CASSVPADGAGELFF. CDR3 in DNA: TGTGCCAGCAGTGTCCCCGCGGACGGGGCCGGGGAGCTGTTTTTT.

The V and J genes are TRBV27 and TRBJ1-1, with D uncertain. The CDR3 is 11 residues long. V lost 5 bases to trimming and J lost 4 bases, with 5 bases between them. Germline CDR1 MNHEY, CDR2 SMNVEV (reference sequence). The CDR3 spells CASSGPTEAFF. CDR3 nucleotides: TGTGCCAGCAGTGGACCCACTGAAGCTTTCTTT.

V is TRBV9 and J is TRBJ1-2, with D maybe TRBD1 (6 bases). Deletions cut 0 bases from V and 4 bases from J, with 10 bases between. The CDR3 length is 14 residues. Germline loops: CDR1 SGDLS, CDR2 YYNGEE. The CDR3 sequence is CASSVDGQPYGYTF. The CDR3, as DNA: TGTGCCAGCAGCGTAGACGGACAGCCCTATGGCTACACCTTC.